The T cell receptor beta chain described here comes from a study of blood T cell repertoires in COVID-19. TCRdb keeps only in-frame clones here, not all; method: immunoSEQ multiplex PCR. The sample shows under 150,000 clones, around 83% of them seen only once. CDR1 and CDR2 (germline): SGDLS, YYNGEE. The germline V and J ends were trimmed by 3 bases and 7 bases, with 8 bases remaining between them. The CDR3 is made up of 13 amino acids. This clone appeared a few times. The rearrangement links TRBV9 to TRBJ1-6; maybe TRBD1 (5 bases). The clonotype originates from a man aged 25 to 40 who had recovered from COVID-19. Sequenced: PBMCs or T cells enriched from blood (not recorded which). This chain's CDR3 is CASSGRENSPLHF. In DNA, the CDR3 is TGTGCCAGCAGCGGCAGGGAAAATTCACCCCTCCACTTT.